This entry is about one T cell receptor beta chain. Its antigen is undetermined. V lost 2 bases and J 8 bases, leaving 13 bases between the germline ends. The CDR3 runs to 15 residues. Germline CDR1 reads LNHNV; CDR2 reads YYDKDF (reference sequence). The data originate from a study of T cell responses to AZD1222 COVID-19 vaccine. Looking at the study overall: Timing groups of about 4 and about 12 weeks for second doses were pooled.

Some clones are missing from TCRdb's copy, which holds only in-frame ones; the method was immunoSEQ multiplex PCR. The profile shows some 140,000 clones, approximately 90% of them singletons. The study, taken as a whole, reports: The study identified only five to seven AZD1222 recipients as seropositive at baseline. Spike was spanned by vaccine-associated CD4 TCRs, with dominance at 160-218 and 743-854.

The chain recombines TRBV15 with TRBJ1-6; tentative D call: TRBD1 (6 bases). The sequence came from an adult in good health. This specimen consisted of peripheral blood, obtained on day 0 of AZD1222 vaccination. The CDR3 coding sequence is TGTGCCACCAGCAGACCTGGACAGAGGGATTCACCCCTCCACTTT. It yields the protein CATSRPGQRDSPLHF. Full variable domain (remainder filled in from reference TRBV15 and TRBJ1-6): DAMVIQNPRYQVTQFGKPVTLSCSQTLNHNVMYWYQQKSSQAPKLLFHYYDKDFNNEADTPDNFQSRRPNTSFCFLDIRSPGLGDTAMYLCATSRPGQRDSPLHFGNGTRLTVT.